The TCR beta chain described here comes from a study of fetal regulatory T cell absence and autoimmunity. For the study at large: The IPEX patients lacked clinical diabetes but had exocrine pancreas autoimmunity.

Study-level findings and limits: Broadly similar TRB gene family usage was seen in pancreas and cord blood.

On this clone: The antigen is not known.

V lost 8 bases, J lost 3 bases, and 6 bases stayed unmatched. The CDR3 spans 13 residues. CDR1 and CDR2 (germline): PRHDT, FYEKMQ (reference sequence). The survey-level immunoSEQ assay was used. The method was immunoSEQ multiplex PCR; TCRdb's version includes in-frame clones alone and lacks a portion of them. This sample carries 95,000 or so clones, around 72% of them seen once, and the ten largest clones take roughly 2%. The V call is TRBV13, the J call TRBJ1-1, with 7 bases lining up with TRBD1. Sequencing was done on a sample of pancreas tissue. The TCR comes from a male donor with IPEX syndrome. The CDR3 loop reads CASSRQGDTEAFF. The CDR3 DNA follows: TGTGCCAGCTCCCGACAGGGTGACACTGAAGCTTTCTTT.